This T cell receptor (beta chain) appears in the sequencing data of a study of shared clonotypes between healthy human individuals. Trimming took 5 bases from V and 4 from J, leaving 11 bases between them. Germline V lookup: CDR1 SQVTM, CDR2 ANQGSEA. The CDR3 runs 12 residues. This clone has a handful of counts. The antigen is unknown. Whole-study findings and limits: At large depth, rarefaction still showed sorted-subset sequencing to be incomplete. Among non-shared clonotypes, generation probabilities were lower than among those shared by all four donors.

Naive CD8 cells comprised CD45RO-negative, CCR7-positively selected cells, excluding terminally differentiated effector memory CD45RA+ cells. Repertoires were generated with immunoSEQ multiplex PCR, while TCRdb's copy carries only in-frame clones and drops some. Among millions of clones, 85% to 95% were seen once, and the ten largest hold 1.5% to 2%. The chain has TRBV29-1 and TRBJ1-1, with TRBD1 as a possible D gene (6 bases). Sequenced: naive CD8+ T cells from PBMCs. This TCR was recovered from a young man in good health. Some clones in this sample may be carry-over from other donors' samples. CDR3 nucleotide sequence: TGCAGCGTTATCGGGGGCGTCACTGAAGCTTTCTTT. This gives the protein CSVIGGVTEAFF.